The sample holds a few counts of the clone carrying this T cell receptor (beta chain). The antigen is not known. V lost 5 bases and J lost 2; bases outside the gene matches: 8. The CDR3 is 15 amino acids. Germline V gives CDR1 SGHTA, CDR2 FQGNSA. The sample is drawn from a study of Graves' ophthalmopathy and Graves' hyperthyroidism. Study-level findings and limits: Blood samples also showed most expanded thyroid clonotypes exceeding 0.001 frequency.

The authors amplified TCR beta CDR3 regions from RNA transcripts. Following a first-round RT-PCR that used HTBI primers, a second-round multiplex PCR was carried out. Using its own MiXCR run on the multiplex PCR reads, TCRdb lists one record per CDR3 protein. The sample lists around 670,000 distinct CDR3 sequences; 40% were seen once. This sequence joins TRBV7-2 and TRBJ2-7, with 8 positions matching TRBD2. The sample was peripheral blood. The TCR was taken from an adult man with Graves' ophthalmopathy. The DNA of the CDR3 is TGTGCCAGCAGCATCCTACCGGGACTAGCCTACGAGCAGTACTTC. This codes for CASSILPGLAYEQYF.